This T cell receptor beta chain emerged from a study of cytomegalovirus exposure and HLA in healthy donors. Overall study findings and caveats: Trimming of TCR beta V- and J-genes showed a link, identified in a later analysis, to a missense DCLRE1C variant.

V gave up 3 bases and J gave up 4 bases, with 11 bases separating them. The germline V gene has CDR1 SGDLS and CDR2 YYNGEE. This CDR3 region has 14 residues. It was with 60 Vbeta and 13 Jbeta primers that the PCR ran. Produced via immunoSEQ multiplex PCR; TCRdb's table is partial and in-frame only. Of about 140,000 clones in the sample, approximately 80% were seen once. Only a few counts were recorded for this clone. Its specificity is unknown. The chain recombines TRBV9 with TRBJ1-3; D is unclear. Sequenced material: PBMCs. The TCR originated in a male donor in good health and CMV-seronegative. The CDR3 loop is CASSDPPAGNTIYF. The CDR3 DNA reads TGTGCCAGCAGCGATCCGCCTGCGGGAAACACCATATATTTT.